Included here is one TCR beta chain sequence, with context. TCRdb's table, derived via immunoSEQ multiplex PCR, lists solely in-frame clones and lacks some. The table lists under 200,000 clones, around four fifths of them singletons. This entry is derived from a study of blood T cell repertoires in COVID-19. Followed longitudinally, the Seattle patients had been enrolled during active infection. V was pared by 4 bases and J by 7 bases, with 16 bases of the junction left unmatched. The germline CDR1 and CDR2 sequences are KGHSH and LQKENI. CDR3 length: 17 residues. The V and J genes are TRBV18 and TRBJ1-1, with TRBD1 matching over 9 bases. This TCR derives from a woman in her seventies with COVID-19, enrolled during active disease. Material: peripheral blood. This chain's CDR3 is CASSQPGQGKGGGEAFF. The CDR3 DNA follows: TGTGCCAGCTCACAACCCGGACAGGGGAAGGGTGGGGGTGAAGCTTTCTTT.